This T cell receptor beta chain was identified during a study of T cell repertoires in ileal Crohn's disease. Libraries were prepared by immunoSEQ multiplex PCR; TCRdb keeps only in-frame clonotypes and omits some of them. The sample includes under 2,500 clones, roughly 87% of them seen just once. The germline V gene has CDR1 SNHLY and CDR2 FYNNEI. The V and J ends lost 10 bases and 5 bases respectively, with 15 bases between them. This CDR3 is built from 14 residues. This sequence joins TRBV2 and TRBJ1-6, with D uncertain. The sequence was collected from an adult with Crohn's disease. The sequenced material came from ileal tissue. CDR3 loop: CANARAGNNSPLHF. The CDR3 nucleotides read TGTGCCAACGCGAGGGCTGGCAATAATTCACCCCTCCACTTT.